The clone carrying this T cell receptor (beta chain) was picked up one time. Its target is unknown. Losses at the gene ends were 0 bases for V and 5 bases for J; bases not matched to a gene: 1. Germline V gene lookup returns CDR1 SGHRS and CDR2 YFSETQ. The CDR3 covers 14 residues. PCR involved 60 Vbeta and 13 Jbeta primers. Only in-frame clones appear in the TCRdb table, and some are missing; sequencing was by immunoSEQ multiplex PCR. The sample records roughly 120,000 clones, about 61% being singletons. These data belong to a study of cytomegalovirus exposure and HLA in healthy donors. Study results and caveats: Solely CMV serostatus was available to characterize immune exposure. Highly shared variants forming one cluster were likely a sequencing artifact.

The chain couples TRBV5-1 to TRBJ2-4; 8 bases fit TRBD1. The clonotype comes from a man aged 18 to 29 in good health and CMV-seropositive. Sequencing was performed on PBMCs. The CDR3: CASSLGDRQNIQYF. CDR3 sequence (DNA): TGCGCCAGCAGCTTGGGGGACAGGCAAAACATTCAGTACTTC.